The rows below give T cell receptor beta chains drawn from one sample of a study of cytomegalovirus exposure and HLA in healthy donors. Profiled with immunoSEQ multiplex PCR; TCRdb holds only in-frame clones, not every one. Among fewer than 250,000 clones, about three quarters were seen once, and the ten largest hold around 1.8%. The sequenced material came from PBMCs. Receptors were obtained from a man in his late teens or twenties in good health and CMV-seronegative. CDR3s include the opening cysteine and the closing phenylalanine or tryptophan.

j_call | v_call | cdr3_aa
TRBJ2-3 | TRBV28 | CASSLYRFDSTDTQYF
TRBJ2-3 | TRBV18 | CASSPQGAYSTDTQYF
TRBJ2-3 | TRBV11-3 | CASSSGLAGALADTQYF
TRBJ2-2 | TRBV5-4 | CASTVAGGPHGELFF
TRBJ1-4 | TRBV15 | CATSAETGTREKLFF
TRBJ1-2 | TRBV4-1 | CASSLSWTDAGGYTF
TRBJ2-7 | TRBV18 | CASSPPGRGVDYEQYF
TRBJ2-7 | TRBV11-2 | CASSFWDYLEQYF
TRBJ1-1 | TRBV19 | CASSRRAAEAFF
TRBJ1-3 | TRBV10-3 | CAISDSQGFGNTIYF
TRBJ2-6 | TRBV19 | CASEYRGPGANVLTF
TRBJ2-5 | TRBV7-9 | CSSSLTGSQGRETQYF
TRBJ1-2 | TRBV11-3 | CASSLGLGGRGNYGYTF
TRBJ1-1 | TRBV7-9 | CASSLPSMNTEAFF
TRBJ2-5 | TRBV19 | CASSITGLQETQYF
TRBJ2-7 | TRBV29-1 | CSVEADTSHSYEQYF
TRBJ1-2 | TRBV7-2 | CASSFSIVPAHYGYTF
TRBJ2-7 | TRBV4-3 | CASSQEMGSGSYEQYF
TRBJ2-7 | TRBV5-1 | CASSLGLSLLLQGRQYF
TRBJ1-2 | TRBV9 | CASSVAGGYGYTF
TRBJ1-3 | TRBV18 | CASSRGDLSGNTIYF
TRBJ2-7 | TRBV7-2 | CASSLAGLAGPSHEQYF
TRBJ1-6 | TRBV6-1 | CASSVTGVSDSPLHF
TRBJ1-2 | TRBV6-5 | CASGGTGANYGYTF
TRBJ1-1 | TRBV5-1 | CASSLGRVNTEAFF
TRBJ2-1 | TRBV7-2 | CASSLRSGAQVNEQFF
TRBJ2-7 | TRBV30 | CACKTDYEQYF
TRBJ1-1 | TRBV7-2 | CASSLIRITEAFF
TRBJ1-5 | TRBV7-9 | CASSVQENQPQHF
TRBJ2-5 | TRBV25-1 | CASSDPGRTQYF
TRBJ1-3 | TRBV2 | CATFDRVGNTIYF
TRBJ2-1 | TRBV2 | CASSVGAPGNEQFF
TRBJ2-5 | TRBV7-2 | CASSDTSGRGQETQYF
TRBJ2-7 | TRBV19 | CASSKGTGGYEQYF
TRBJ2-7 | TRBV27 | CASSPLQGRSQVYEQYF
TRBJ2-7 | TRBV7-7 | CASSLAEGVNYEQYF
TRBJ2-1 | TRBV7-2 | CASSPRTGWVGGEQFF
TRBJ1-5 | TRBV7-2 | CASSRQGGQPQHF
TRBJ2-6 | TRBV7-2 | CASSPLAGGLGSGANVLTF
TRBJ2-7 | TRBV27 | CASSLGEGIYEQYF
TRBJ1-3 | TRBV11-3 | CASSLEREEVRSSGNTIYF
TRBJ1-3 | TRBV28 | CASRRSQGASGNTIYF
TRBJ2-2 | TRBV9 | CASSSLQGATGELFF
TRBJ1-4 | TRBV2 | CASSVQINNEKLFF
TRBJ1-2 | TRBV19 | CASSRDSRQSYGYTF
TRBJ2-5 | TRBV11-3 | CASSRQGETQYF
TRBJ2-5 | TRBV29-1 | CSVIAGGQETQYF
TRBJ1-1 | TRBV2 | CASTAGTANTEAFF
TRBJ2-5 | TRBV14 | CASSQRFGGKETQYF
TRBJ2-5 | TRBV30 | CAWSVLGTSGRETQYF
TRBJ1-5 | TRBV6-5 | CASSPTGVQYQPQHF